Listed below are T cell receptor beta chains from one sample, sequenced in a study of T cells after yellow fever vaccination. TCRdb independently ran MiXCR on the 5' RACE reads; one entry per CDR3 protein. The data hold 450,000 to 550,000 distinct CDR3 sequences, with 19% observed a single time. Specimen: PBMCs, collected 15 days after the yellow fever booster vaccination. The receptors derive from a man between 25 and 39 years old who received the YFV17D yellow fever vaccine. The CDR3 runs from the conserved cysteine through the conserved F or W. The D gene is left open where the match is weak. A clone size is listed for some rows: how often the clone was seen (once, few, many), or a class if it is expanded.

J gene,clone size,D gene,V gene,CDR3 DNA,CDR3 protein
TRBJ2-2,once,NA,TRBV7-8,TGTGCCAGCAGTTTATTCCTTGGGGTCACCGGGGAGCTGTTTTTT,CASSLFLGVTGELFF
TRBJ2-2,NA,TRBD2,TRBV7-2,TGTGCCAGCAGCTCCTCTAGCGGGAGTGACACCGGGGAGCTGTTTTTT,CASSSSSGSDTGELFF
TRBJ2-3,few,NA,TRBV28,TGTGCCAGCAGTTTAGGACTAACGCAGTATTTT,CASSLGLTQYF
TRBJ2-7,NA,NA,TRBV10-3,TGTGCCGCCGCCTCTAGCGTTAACACCTACGAGCAGTACTTC,CAAASSVNTYEQYF
TRBJ2-1,NA,NA,TRBV30,TGTGCCTGCGCATCGGGACCGAACAATGAGCAGTTCTTC,CACASGPNNEQFF
TRBJ2-4,NA,TRBD1,TRBV29-1,TGCAGCGCCGCCGGGACAGGGGTTAACATTCAGTACTTC,CSAAGTGVNIQYF
TRBJ2-1,NA,NA,TRBV5-1,TGCGCCAGCAGCTTACAGGGTATCGATGAGCAGTTCTTC,CASSLQGIDEQFF
TRBJ2-7,NA,NA,TRBV6-2/TRBV6-3,TGTGCCAGTTGCGCGAGCGGACCAGCCTACGAGCAGTACTTC,CASCASGPAYEQYF
TRBJ2-3,few,TRBD2,TRBV29-1,TGCAGCGTTCCGGAGCGGGGGTCGGGCACAGATACGCAGTATTTT,CSVPERGSGTDTQYF
TRBJ2-2,few,NA,TRBV4-3,TGCGCCAGCAGACTTCTGGGCACCGGGGAGCTGTTTTTT,CASRLLGTGELFF